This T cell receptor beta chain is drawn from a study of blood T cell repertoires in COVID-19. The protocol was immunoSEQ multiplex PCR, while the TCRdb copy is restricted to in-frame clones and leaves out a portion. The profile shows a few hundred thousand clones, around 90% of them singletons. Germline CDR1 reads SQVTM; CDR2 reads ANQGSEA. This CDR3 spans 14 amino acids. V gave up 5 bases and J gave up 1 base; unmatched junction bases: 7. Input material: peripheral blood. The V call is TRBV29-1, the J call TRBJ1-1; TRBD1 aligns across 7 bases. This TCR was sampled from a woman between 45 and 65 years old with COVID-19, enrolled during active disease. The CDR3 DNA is TGCAGCGTTCGAACCGGGACAGCGAACACTGAAGCTTTCTTT. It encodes CSVRTGTANTEAFF.